This T cell receptor beta chain was identified in a study of blood T cells in healthy people across ages (dated by TCRdb to 2014 to 2015). With regard to the full study: In model experiments, template switching captured about one uniquely barcoded TCR beta cDNA molecule for every two T cells. The study analyzed two additional independent replicas of 1 million unique cDNA reads from the same blood draw for two donors, one aged 18 to 29 and one aged 80 or older. The study measured age-related changes in TCR beta repertoire diversity using deep sequencing normalized with unique cDNA molecular identifiers. The donors were split into four age groups: young (average around 15 years), middle-aged (nearly 40), aged (around 67) and long-lived (roughly 77). To avoid experimental bias, donors of different ages were spread randomly across the sequencing lanes. Results and caveats for the whole study, not just this receptor: As age increased, observed TCR beta diversity per million T cells dropped in a roughly linear way, and a significant reduction was already evident by age 40. Donor CMV infection status was unknown, potentially confounding age-related changes in expanded clonotypes. Estimates of total diversity based on one million sequenced T cells were regarded as lower bounds and as underestimates. The percentage of naive T cells measured by flow cytometry correlated strongly with observed TCR beta diversity. Compared with the aged group, more naive CD4+ T cells, fewer expanded clones and increased TCR diversity were shown by the long-lived group, suggesting age selection. Conclusive comparison of naive and antigen-experienced compartments was prevented by the profiling of bulk unsorted PBMCs.

To note about this clonotype: The antigen it recognizes is unknown. Per-base qualities were not stored, and no clone one base away is much larger.

The donors were about 40 Caucasian individuals from Russia, aged roughly 6 to 100 years, who were systemically healthy. About 9.1 milliliters of peripheral blood were collected from each donor into EDTA-treated Vacutainer tubes. Ficoll-Paque density-gradient centrifugation was used to isolate PBMCs, with at least 7 million obtained per sample. Trizol reagent was used to extract total RNA from the PBMCs, yielding at least 5.5 micrograms per sample. For every donor, flow cytometry on a PBMC aliquot measured the percentage of naive CD45RAhigh/CD27high T cells. Trimming at the junction amounts to 0 bases on V and 5 bases on J, and the germline ends lie 13 bases apart. Based on the germline V gene (reference sequence), the CDR1 and CDR2 sequences are DFQATT and SNEGSKA. From cysteine to phenylalanine, the CDR3 is 14 amino acids long. Only the CDR3 part of the read is kept: 42 bases, read in frame from the first base.

Library method: 5' RACE. For sequencing, an Illumina HiSeq 2500 was employed. A second PCR of about 7 to 12 cycles was performed with a sample-barcoded 5' primer and a J-beta primer mix. A unique molecular identifier was introduced onto each TCR beta cDNA molecule by a template-switch 5' adaptor carrying 12 random nucleotides. Each sample yielded at least 2.5 million CDR3-containing paired-end reads. First-strand cDNA synthesis was performed from all RNA using the Mint cDNA synthesis kit, with priming by a TRBC-specific oligonucleotide. After uracil-DNA glycosylase treatment, a first 18-cycle PCR used universal primers M1SS and BC2_uni_R on all cDNA. Regarding the original processing steps: Each sample was normalized by randomly selecting 1 million high-quality reads, each carrying a distinct molecular identifier. Reads sharing molecular identifiers were discarded rather than binned into consensus sequences. MiTCR, set to a Q25 quality threshold and the strictest error-elimination algorithm, was used for CDR3 identification, clonotype clustering and error correction. A nonparametric unseen species model using Euler transformation provided a lower-bound estimate of total TCR beta diversity. The raw public data were reprocessed by TCRdb itself: fastp quality trimming at Q25, MiXCR clonotype calling, in-frame beta chains only. Identical CDR3 protein sequences are pooled into one entry, listed with their most common genes and DNA. In this record, the V and J calls reflect TCRdb's handling and not the investigators' own analysis. Recorded for this sample are roughly 700,000 distinct CDR3 sequences; around 48% of them occurred a single time. 30% to 40% of the sample lies in the top ten.

The receptor comes from a woman in her sixties in good health. Material for sequencing was blood. The rearrangement combines TRBV20-1 with TRBJ2-5; TRBD2 is a possible D gene, resting on 6 matching bases. The CDR3 reads CSARDGLARETQYF. The nucleotide sequence is TGCAGTGCTAGAGATGGCCTAGCGAGGGAGACCCAGTACTTC.